This passage covers 26 T cell receptor beta chains from one sample sequenced in a study of blood T cells in healthy people across ages. A second roughly 7 to 12 cycle PCR used barcoded and J-beta primers. Via MiXCR, TCRdb re-called the 5' RACE reads, giving one row per CDR3 protein. This table has about 290,000 distinct CDR3 sequences, around 29% appearing once. Source material: blood. The source is a woman in her seventies in good health.

This chain links TRBV18 with TRBJ1-1; D unclear. The CDR3 consists of 16 residues. CDR1 and CDR2 from the germline V gene are KGHSH and LQKENI. The V and J ends lost 6 bases and 2 bases respectively, with 19 bases between them. CDR3 sequence: CASSLSRTEANTEAFF. DNA for the CDR3: TGTGCCAGCTCGCTTTCGAGAACAGAGGCTAACACTGAAGCTTTCTTT.

The J gene is TRBJ1-2, the V gene TRBV3-1; tentative D call: TRBD1 (5 bases). The length of the CDR3 is 16 residues. V dropped 2 bases and J dropped 0 bases, with 13 bases sitting between them. Germline-derived CDR1 and CDR2 are LGHDT and YNNKEL (reference sequence). The CDR3 DNA reads TGTGCCAGCAGCCAATCGAAGACAGTTTCTAACTATGGCTACACCTTC. Its translation is CASSQSKTVSNYGYTF.

In its sample, this clonotype was seen a few times. The chain has TRBV24-1 and TRBJ2-3, with D unresolved. The CDR3 length is 14 residues. The germline V gene encodes CDR1 KGHDR and CDR2 SFDVKD. With 0 bases removed from V and 5 bases from J, the gap between germline ends came to 8 bases. This CDR3 is CATSDLGDRDTQYF. Here the CDR3 DNA reads TGTGCCACCAGTGATTTGGGGGATAGAGATACGCAGTATTTT.

The table lists this clonotype with a few counts. The chain uses TRBV28 and TRBJ2-1; maybe TRBD2 (6 bases). The germline gives CDR1 MDHEN, CDR2 SYDVKM. The CDR3 extends over 17 amino acids. Trimming stripped 4 bases from V and 0 bases from J, with 16 bases between. CDR3: CASSSLGDWSSYNEQFF. For the CDR3, the DNA is TGTGCCAGCAGTTCCCTGGGGGACTGGAGCTCCTACAATGAGCAGTTCTTC.

In this sample, this clonotype turned up a few times. V gene TRBV28 combines with J gene TRBJ1-5, with a tentative D call TRBD1 (6 bases). The CDR3 loop spans 14 amino acids. Germline-derived CDR1 and CDR2 are MDHEN and SYDVKM. Trimming pared 3 bases from V and 2 bases from J, leaving 8 bases between. CDR3 bases: TGTGCCAGCAGTTTGGGGGGCCGCAATCAGCCCCAGCATTTT. Protein sequence: CASSLGGRNQPQHF.

This clonotype was seen a few times. The V call is TRBV28, the J call TRBJ1-2, with D unclear. The CDR3 is made up of 14 amino acids. The germline gives CDR1 MDHEN, CDR2 SYDVKM. With 4 bases removed from V and 2 bases from J, the gap between germline ends came to 11 bases. The CDR3 region is CASSSVITNYGYTF. As DNA, the CDR3 is TGTGCCAGCAGTTCAGTTATAACCAACTATGGCTACACCTTC.

The sample holds a few counts of this clonotype. The V gene is TRBV28, the J gene TRBJ2-3; D not resolved. The CDR3 loop spans 16 amino acids. The germline V and J ends were trimmed by 4 bases and 0 bases, with 14 bases remaining between them. The germline V gene encodes CDR1 MDHEN and CDR2 SYDVKM. DNA for the CDR3: TGTGCCAGCAGTTCCCTCGGGCAGGCTAGCACAGATACGCAGTATTTT. Protein: CASSSLGQASTDTQYF.

This chain joins TRBV20-1 and TRBJ2-1; D gene uncertain. The length of the CDR3 is 16 residues. Germline V gene sequence: CDR1 DFQATT, CDR2 SNEGSKA (reference sequence). Between the trimmed V and J ends, which lost 2 bases and 5 bases, there was a span of 19 bases. This chain's CDR3 is CSARILGFSKDNEQFF. CDR3 nucleotide sequence: TGCAGTGCTAGAATCCTCGGGTTTTCAAAAGACAATGAGCAGTTCTTC.

The V gene is TRBV6-2 or TRBV6-3, the J gene TRBJ2-1; a possible D gene is TRBD2 (7 bases). This CDR3 contains 16 residues. V lost 7 bases to trimming and J lost 7 bases, with 23 bases between them. Germline CDR1 and CDR2: MNHEY and SVGEGT. The CDR3 is CASTSRASGGGNEQFF. CDR3 DNA: TGTGCCAGCACCTCCCGGGCTAGCGGAGGGGGGAATGAGCAGTTCTTC.

Many counts were recorded for this clonotype. The chain uses TRBV20-1 and TRBJ2-5; 10 nucleotides line up with TRBD2. V lost 0 bases to trimming and J lost 5 bases; unmatched junction nucleotides: 6. Germline-derived CDR1 and CDR2 are DFQATT and SNEGSKA (reference sequence). CDR3 length equals 15 residues. DNA for the CDR3: TGCAGTGCTAGAGATGCAGCGGGAGGGAGGGAGACCCAGTACTTC. Its translation: CSARDAAGGRETQYF.

The chain has TRBV6-2 or TRBV6-3 and TRBJ1-2; D remains unclear. This CDR3 is 16 amino acids long. Germline loops: CDR1 MNHEY, CDR2 SVGEGT. V lost 0 bases and J 1 base, leaving 12 bases between the germline ends. The CDR3 DNA follows: TGTGCCAGCAGTTACTCCCTAACGACTGTTAACTATGGCTACACCTTC. Encoded protein: CASSYSLTTVNYGYTF.

V is TRBV5-8 and J is TRBJ1-5, with a tentative D call TRBD1 (5 bases). Germline lookup yields CDR1 SGHTS and CDR2 YDEGEE. V was cut by 0 bases and J by 4 bases, with 11 bases left in between. CDR3 length: 15 residues. The CDR3 here is CASSLGRDPNQPQHF. Here the CDR3 DNA reads TGTGCCAGCAGCTTGGGCCGGGACCCGAATCAGCCCCAGCATTTT.

This clonotype was observed a handful of times. This rearrangement joins TRBV20-1 to TRBJ2-4, with D possibly called TRBD1 or TRBD2 (6 bases each). This CDR3 contains 14 residues. Germline CDR1 reads DFQATT; CDR2 reads SNEGSKA (reference sequence). V lost 3 bases and J lost 1, with 10 bases in between. The CDR3 reads CSASGGGAKNIQYF. The CDR3 region has the DNA TGCAGTGCTAGCGGAGGGGGGGCCAAAAACATTCAGTACTTC.

This clonotype was seen repeatedly, ten times or more. The chain is built from TRBV7-6 and TRBJ1-4; 7 bases agree with TRBD1. CDR1 and CDR2 from the germline V gene are SGHVS and FNYEAQ. Losses at the gene ends were 1 base for V and 3 bases for J; bases not matched to a gene: 5. CDR3 size: 16 residues. The CDR3 reads CASSLGGTASNEKLFF. Written as DNA, the CDR3 is TGTGCCAGCAGCTTAGGAGGGACAGCATCTAATGAAAAACTGTTTTTT.

This clonotype was seen more than once but under ten times. This sequence joins TRBV6-1 and TRBJ2-3; D possibly corresponds to TRBD1 (5 bases). The CDR3 contains 16 residues. CDR1 and CDR2 (germline): MNHNS, SASEGT. The V and J ends lost 8 bases and 2 bases respectively, with 20 bases between them. The CDR3 DNA sequence: TGTGCCAGCGGAACCGTGGGGCCCTCCTACACAGATACGCAGTATTTT. Amino acids: CASGTVGPSYTDTQYF.

This clonotype was observed many times. The V and J genes are TRBV5-5 and TRBJ2-7, with D tentatively TRBD1 (6 bases). The CDR3 is 13 residues long. Per germline, CDR1 SGHKS and CDR2 YYEKEE (reference sequence). The V end was cut by 4 bases, the J end by 2 bases, with 10 bases between. The CDR3 nucleotides read TGTGCCAGCAGCCAACAGGGAGCCTACGAGCAGTACTTC. Translating it yields CASSQQGAYEQYF.

The chain joins TRBV15 to TRBJ2-6, with D tentatively TRBD2 (7 bases). Per the germline V gene, CDR1 is LNHNV and CDR2 is YYDKDF (reference sequence). V lost 0 bases and J 1 base, leaving 19 bases between the germline ends. This CDR3 has 20 amino acids. For the CDR3, the DNA is TGTGCCACCAGCAGAGATATTCGGGCGGGGGCTCTGTCTGGGGCCAACGTCCTGACTTTC. Translation gives CATSRDIRAGALSGANVLTF.

This clonotype came up a few times. The chain links TRBV29-1 to TRBJ2-3; D is ambiguous. The CDR3 is 12 residues long. The V end was cut by 6 bases, the J end by 3 bases, with 10 bases between. The V gene's germline CDR1 is SQVTM and CDR2 ANQGSEA. CDR3 nucleotides: TGCAGCGTCGAGACGGAGACAGATACGCAGTATTTT. It encodes CSVETETDTQYF.

The V call is TRBV12-3 or TRBV12-4, the J call TRBJ2-4, with D maybe TRBD1 (6 bases). Trimming left V 6 bases short and J 1 base short, with 7 bases between. The CDR3 has 13 amino acids. The CDR3 loop reads CASSTGAKNIQYF. CDR3 sequence (DNA): TGTGCCAGCAGCACAGGGGCCAAAAACATTCAGTACTTC.

This clonotype was observed a few times. The chain employs TRBV3-1 and TRBJ2-5; TRBD1 might be the D (6 bases). Germline V lookup: CDR1 LGHDT, CDR2 YNNKEL (reference sequence). This CDR3 has 16 residues. Trimming shortened V by 0 bases and J by 2 bases, and 13 bases separated the two germline ends. CDR3 loop: CASSQEDTGTQETQYF. The CDR3 nucleotides are TGTGCCAGCAGCCAAGAGGACACAGGGACACAAGAGACCCAGTACTTC.

The V gene is TRBV5-1, the J gene TRBJ2-3; D may be TRBD2 (6 bases). There are 17 residues in the CDR3. The V and J ends lost 1 base and 2 bases respectively, with 17 bases between them. Germline V gene lookup returns CDR1 SGHRS and CDR2 YFSETQ. CDR3 DNA: TGCGCCAGCAGCTTGAATATAGGAGGGCCCCCCACAGATACGCAGTATTTT. Its translation: CASSLNIGGPPTDTQYF.

The V call is TRBV29-1, the J call TRBJ2-3, with D possibly being TRBD1 or TRBD2 (5 bases each). Trimming took 7 bases from V and 2 from J, leaving 19 bases between them. The germline V gene has CDR1 SQVTM and CDR2 ANQGSEA. The CDR3 has 15 amino acids. The CDR3 nucleotides are TGCAGCGCTCCCCTAGGGGCGGGTAACACAGATACGCAGTATTTT. Translating it yields CSAPLGAGNTDTQYF.

This clonotype was seen a handful of times. The V gene is TRBV7-6, the J gene TRBJ1-2, with D tentatively TRBD1 (5 bases). This CDR3 contains 14 residues. V lost 5 bases to trimming and J lost 4 bases, with 14 bases between them. Germline CDR1 SGHVS, CDR2 FNYEAQ. As DNA, the CDR3 is TGTGCCAGCAGCCCAGCGGCGCAGGGCTATGGCTACACCTTC. It translates to CASSPAAQGYGYTF.

The chain recombines TRBV9 with TRBJ2-5, with D hard to call. The DNA matches TRBJ2-7 better at its end, which makes the J call doubtful. Per the germline V gene, CDR1 is SGDLS and CDR2 is YYNGEE. CDR3 size: 14 residues. CDR3 nucleotide sequence: TGTGCCAGCAGCGTAATTGACGGACCCTACGAGCAGTACTTC. Residues: CASSVIDGPYEQYF.

The chain is built from TRBV11-2 and TRBJ2-5, with TRBD1 matching 8 bases. V trimming: 5 bases; J trimming: 1 base; junction bases outside the gene matches: 3. The CDR3 totals 14 residues. CDR1 SGHAT and CDR2 FQNNGV come from the germline V gene. DNA of the CDR3: TGTGCCAGCAGCATGGGACAGGTCCAAGAGACCCAGTACTTC. It encodes CASSMGQVQETQYF.

This clonotype has more than one count but fewer than ten. The chain links TRBV6-2 or TRBV6-3 to TRBJ2-1; D unresolved. The CDR3 length is 16 residues. Trimming cost V 7 bases and J 2 bases, with 18 bases left between them. Germline CDR1 is MNHEY and CDR2 is SVGEGT. The CDR3: CASTPMKLQTYNEQFF. CDR3 nucleotides: TGTGCCAGCACCCCCATGAAACTGCAGACCTACAATGAGCAGTTCTTC.